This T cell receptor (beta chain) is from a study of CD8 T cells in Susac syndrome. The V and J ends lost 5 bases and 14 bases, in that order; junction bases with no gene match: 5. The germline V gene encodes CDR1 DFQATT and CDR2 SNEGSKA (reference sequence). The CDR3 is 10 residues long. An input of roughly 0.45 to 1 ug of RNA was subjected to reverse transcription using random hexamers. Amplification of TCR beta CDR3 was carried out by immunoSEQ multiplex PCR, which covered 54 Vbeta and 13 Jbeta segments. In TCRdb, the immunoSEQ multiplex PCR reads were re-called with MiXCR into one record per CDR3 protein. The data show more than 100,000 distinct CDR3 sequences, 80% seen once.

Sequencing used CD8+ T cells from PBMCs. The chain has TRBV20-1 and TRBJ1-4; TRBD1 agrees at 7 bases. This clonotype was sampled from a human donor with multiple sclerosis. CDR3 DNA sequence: TGCAGTGCTGGACCGACAGGGCTGTTTTTT. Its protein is CSAGPTGLFF.